Each of the 15 T cell receptor beta chains below was sequenced from the same sample in a study of T cell responses to AZD1222 COVID-19 vaccine. The table came from immunoSEQ multiplex PCR; TCRdb's copy has only in-frame clones and leaves some out. The table lists some 140,000 clones, just over 90% of them singletons. Sequences were derived from peripheral blood, sampled on day 0 of AZD1222 vaccination. These TCRs come from an adult in good health.

Only one count was recorded for this clone. The rearrangement joins TRBV2 to TRBJ2-7; D possibly corresponds to TRBD1 (5 bases). The CDR3 is 15 amino acids. Germline CDR1 and CDR2: SNHLY and FYNNEI. With 7 bases removed from V and 2 bases from J, the gap between germline ends came to 18 bases. The CDR3 here is CASKMVLRATYEQYF. The CDR3 DNA is TGTGCCAGCAAAATGGTGCTCAGGGCCACCTACGAGCAGTACTTC.

V is TRBV6-2 or TRBV6-3 and J is TRBJ2-3, with 11 bases aligning to TRBD2. In germline, CDR1 is MNHEY, CDR2 SVGEGT. The CDR3 sequence is 17 residues long. The V gene end was trimmed by 2 bases and the J gene end by 2 bases; junction bases not matched to a gene: 6. Written as DNA, the CDR3 is TGTGCCAGCAGTTACCCCTCGGGACTAGCGGACACAGATACGCAGTATTTT. Its protein is CASSYPSGLADTDTQYF.

The chain recombines TRBV19 with TRBJ2-1, with D perhaps TRBD1 (5 bases). The CDR3 is 14 amino acids. V lost 7 bases, J lost 2 bases, and 12 bases lay in between. Germline CDR1 LNHDA, CDR2 SQIVND (reference sequence). The chain's CDR3 is CASKGTGTYNEQFF. Here the CDR3 DNA reads TGTGCCAGTAAGGGAACAGGCACCTACAATGAGCAGTTCTTC.

The V gene is TRBV4-1, the J gene TRBJ2-2, with D possibly called TRBD1 or TRBD2 (6 bases each). Germline V CDR1 and CDR2: MGHRA, YSYEKL. The CDR3 spans 17 residues. V was shortened by 3 bases and J by 4 bases, with 18 bases between the two germline ends. This CDR3 is CASSQGGFAQGTGELFF. The CDR3 DNA sequence: TGCGCCAGCAGCCAGGGGGGCTTCGCACAGGGCACCGGGGAGCTGTTTTTT.

This chain uses TRBV3-1 (or the pseudogene TRBV3-2) with TRBJ1-5; 8 bases line up with TRBD1. The junction had 2 bases not matched to a gene; V was cut back by 3 bases and J by 7 bases. Germline CDR1 LGHDT, CDR2 YNNKEL (reference sequence). This CDR3 region has 13 residues. In DNA, the CDR3 is TGTGCCAGCAGCCAGACAGGGGTGCAGCCCCAGCATTTT. Translating it yields CASSQTGVQPQHF.

CDR3 sequence reads: CASSYSGAPEAFF. The CDR3 bases are TGTGCCAGCAGTTATTCAGGGGCGCCCGAAGCTTTCTTT. The chain uses TRBV6-5 and TRBJ1-1; D perhaps matches TRBD1 (6 bases). Germline lookup yields CDR1 MNHEY and CDR2 SVGAGI. V lost 3 bases, J lost 8 bases, and 13 bases lay in between. This CDR3 has 13 amino acids.

The chain employs TRBV11-3 and TRBJ2-7; 7 bases line up with TRBD2. Trimming removed 6 bases from V and 1 base from J; junction bases left unmatched: 0. Germline V CDR1 and CDR2: SGHNT, YENEEA. The length of the CDR3 is 12 residues. The CDR3 DNA reads as TGTGCCAGCAGGGGAGGGTCCTACGAGCAGTACTTC. This gives the protein CASRGGSYEQYF.

The rearrangement uses TRBV23-1 and TRBJ2-7; D uncertain. TRBV23-1 is classed as an ORF, of uncertain function. CDR3 size: 15 residues. V lost 4 bases, J lost 5 bases, and 18 bases lay in between. The CDR3 bases are TGCGCCAGCAGTCGGAGAGGACCGTCTGTCGACGAGCAGTACTTC. It specifies CASSRRGPSVDEQYF.

The chain uses TRBV27 and TRBJ1-6, with D uncertain. Germline loops: CDR1 MNHEY, CDR2 SMNVEV (reference sequence). The ends were cut back, 2 bases at V and 10 bases at J, with 9 bases in the middle. This CDR3 contains 13 residues. CDR3 in amino acids: CASSLKRESPLHF. CDR3 DNA: TGTGCCAGCAGTTTAAAAAGGGAATCACCCCTCCACTTT.

V and J are TRBV29-1 and TRBJ2-7; D may be TRBD2 (7 bases). Looked up from germline, CDR1 is SQVTM and CDR2 is ANQGSEA. CDR3 length: 14 residues. The V end was cut by 6 bases, the J end by 0 bases, with 15 bases between. CDR3 sequence: CSVRGGDYSYEQYF. Here the CDR3 DNA reads TGCAGCGTGCGAGGGGGGGATTACTCCTACGAGCAGTACTTC.

In this sample, this clone turned up once. The V gene is TRBV5-1, the J gene TRBJ2-1; no reliable D call. Germline V gene data show CDR1 as SGHRS and CDR2 as YFSETQ. The CDR3 is 13 amino acids. Trimming took off 4 bases at V and 4 bases at J, with 9 bases between the two ends. The CDR3 sequence: CASSVDGYNEQFF. In nucleotides, the CDR3 is TGCGCCAGCAGCGTAGACGGTTACAATGAGCAGTTCTTC.

The chain carries TRBV10-3 and TRBJ2-3; 9 nucleotides agree with TRBD2. J gave up 5 bases and V 4 bases, and 19 bases lay outside the gene matches. This CDR3 spans 19 amino acids. Germline V gene lookup returns CDR1 ENHRY and CDR2 SYGVKD. The CDR3 nucleotides read TGTGCCATCAGTGCCACCTCGCGGGATGGCGGGGGGGCCAGAGATACGCAGTATTTT. Residues: CAISATSRDGGGARDTQYF.

This CDR3 is CASGLGGANTGELFF. In nucleotides, the CDR3 is TGTGCCAGCGGTCTAGGAGGGGCCAACACCGGGGAGCTGTTTTTT. The V and J genes are TRBV7-2 and TRBJ2-2; maybe TRBD2 (6 bases). Germline V gene sequence: CDR1 SGHTA, CDR2 FQGNSA. Trimming took 8 bases from V and 2 from J, leaving 15 bases between them. There are 15 residues in the CDR3.

V and J are TRBV18 and TRBJ1-5, with 7 nucleotides matching TRBD1. CDR1 and CDR2 (germline): KGHSH, LQKENI. This CDR3 is built from 19 residues. The junction had 14 bases not matched to a gene; V was cut back by 3 bases and J by 0 bases. CDR3 region: CASSPANRGREDSNQPQHF. The CDR3 region has the DNA TGTGCCAGCTCACCCGCGAATAGGGGGCGAGAAGATAGCAATCAGCCCCAGCATTTT.

The chain combines TRBV29-1 with TRBJ2-7; D remains unclear. Germline V gene sequence: CDR1 SQVTM, CDR2 ANQGSEA. Trimming removed 7 bases from V and 4 bases from J, with 17 bases in between. This CDR3 spans 13 amino acids. The CDR3 DNA is TGCAGCGCAAAAGACACCTTTGGGTACGAGCAGTACTTC. It translates to CSAKDTFGYEQYF.